This T cell receptor (beta chain) was recorded in a study of control samples from healthy donors and cancer patients. Method: immunoSEQ multiplex PCR; TCRdb's copy keeps in-frame clones and lacks some. The sample includes around 51,000 clones, around nine tenths seen only once; the top ten take approximately 40%. Germline CDR1 and CDR2: LNHNV and YYDKDF (reference sequence). Trimming shortened V by 5 bases and J by 3 bases, and 14 bases separated the two germline ends. This CDR3 has 15 amino acids. The sequencing sample was made of PBMCs. The chain couples TRBV15 to TRBJ1-5; unclear D gene. The sequence was collected from a man between 45 and 60 years old with head and neck cancer. The CDR3 sequence: CATSPRVGDNQPQHF. The CDR3 bases are TGTGCCACCAGCCCTCGGGTTGGTGACAATCAGCCCCAGCATTTT.